These T cell receptor beta chains were read from a single sample in a study of cytomegalovirus exposure and HLA in healthy donors. Profiled with immunoSEQ multiplex PCR; TCRdb holds only in-frame clones, not every one. Of hundreds of thousands of clones in the sample, over 60% were seen once. Sequences were obtained from PBMCs. The source of these receptors is a male donor in good health and CMV-seronegative. CDR3s include the opening cysteine and the closing phenylalanine or tryptophan. D genes are given only for firm matches. The size entry is marked missing in some rows and otherwise reads once, few, many or a size class.

TRBD2,TRBJ2-5,once,TRBV15,CATSRSGEGRETQYF,TGTGCCACCAGCAGATCGGGGGAGGGGAGGGAGACCCAGTACTTC
TRBD1,TRBJ2-7,.,TRBV23-1,CASSHPSQGASVHEQYF,TGCGCCAGCAGTCATCCCTCCCAGGGGGCATCTGTCCACGAGCAGTACTTC
.,TRBJ2-1,.,TRBV6-6,CASKGWDEQFF,TGTGCCAGCAAGGGGTGGGATGAGCAGTTCTTC
.,TRBJ2-5,.,TRBV5-4,CASSSPGTEETQYF,TGTGCCAGCAGCTCACCGGGGACTGAAGAGACCCAGTACTTC
TRBD1,TRBJ2-7,.,TRBV5-5,CASSRDSAYEQYF,TGTGCCAGCAGCCGGGACAGCGCCTACGAGCAGTACTTC
.,TRBJ1-1,.,TRBV7-2,CASSPPWGENTEAFF,TGTGCCAGCAGCCCCCCTTGGGGGGAGAACACTGAAGCTTTCTTT
.,TRBJ2-1,.,TRBV15,CATSRDGGSYNEQFF,TGTGCCACCAGCAGAGATGGGGGGTCTTACAATGAGCAGTTCTTC
TRBD1,TRBJ2-7,.,TRBV10-3,CAISAPPGGIAYEQYF,TGTGCCATCAGCGCGCCCCCAGGGGGCATCGCCTACGAGCAGTACTTC
TRBD1,TRBJ2-3,.,TRBV10-3,CAIKRQGSADTQYF,TGTGCCATCAAGAGACAGGGGTCGGCAGATACGCAGTATTTT
.,TRBJ1-1,.,TRBV9,CASSPGGGNTEAFF,TGTGCCAGCAGCCCGGGGGGAGGAAACACTGAAGCTTTCTTT
TRBD1,TRBJ1-1,.,TRBV19,CASSHRGLSTEAFF,TGTGCCAGTAGCCACAGGGGGCTGAGCACTGAAGCTTTCTTT
.,TRBJ1-1,.,TRBV5-6,CASSLGARTEAFF,TGTGCCAGCAGCTTGGGGGCGAGAACTGAAGCTTTCTTT
.,TRBJ1-5,.,TRBV28,CASSFPKGDSNQPQHF,TGTGCCAGCAGTTTCCCTAAGGGGGATAGCAATCAGCCCCAGCATTTT
.,TRBJ1-1,few,TRBV5-4,CASSQGRVAEAFF,TGTGCCAGCAGCCAGGGAAGGGTGGCTGAAGCTTTCTTT
TRBD1,TRBJ2-7,.,TRBV5-1,CASSWGTGSYEQYF,TGCGCCAGCAGCTGGGGGACAGGATCCTACGAGCAGTACTTC
.,TRBJ2-1,.,TRBV27,CASSSGGVYNEQFF,TGTGCCAGCAGTTCGGGGGGCGTATACAATGAGCAGTTCTTC
.,TRBJ2-7,.,TRBV5-1,CASSVTGLKTYEQYF,TGCGCCAGCAGCGTCACAGGGTTGAAGACCTACGAGCAGTACTTC
.,TRBJ1-1,.,TRBV6-5,CASRPPEGTEAFF,TGTGCCAGCAGACCCCCGGAGGGGACTGAAGCTTTCTTT
.,TRBJ2-7,.,TRBV11-3,CASSAGGTSYEQYF,TGTGCCAGCAGTGCCGGGGGAACCTCCTACGAGCAGTACTTC
TRBD1,TRBJ1-2,few,TRBV5-1,CASRGQGANYGYTF,TGCGCCAGCAGGGGGCAGGGGGCCAACTATGGCTACACCTTC
.,TRBJ1-4,few,TRBV19,CASSTTGAAEKLFF,TGTGCCAGTAGTACAACAGGAGCCGCAGAAAAACTGTTTTTT
.,TRBJ2-1,.,TRBV7-9,CASSLLQGVFNEQFF,TGTGCCAGCAGCTTACTCCAGGGCGTTTTCAATGAGCAGTTCTTC
TRBD1,TRBJ1-4,.,TRBV7-3,CASVGTGWDPGNEKLFF,TGTGCCAGCGTAGGGACAGGGTGGGACCCGGGCAATGAAAAACTGTTTTTT
.,TRBJ1-3,.,TRBV18,CASSPPRDSGNTIYF,TGTGCCAGCTCACCACCGAGGGACTCTGGAAACACCATATATTTT
.,TRBJ2-5,once,TRBV30,CAFNQGLETQYF,TGTGCCTTCAACCAGGGGTTGGAGACCCAGTACTTC